These 18 T cell receptor beta chains came from one sample sequenced in a study of CD8+ T cells in alopecia areata. Isolated RNA was reverse transcribed into cDNA used as the sequencing template. Only in-frame clones appear in the TCRdb table, and some are missing; sequencing was by immunoSEQ multiplex PCR. The sample has 110,000 or so clones; around two fifths are singletons. Input material: CD4+ T cells sorted from blood. The source is a human donor with alopecia areata.

This clone was counted between two and nine times. The rearrangement links TRBV6-5 to TRBJ2-5; TRBD2 is a possible D gene (6 bases). Germline-derived CDR1 and CDR2 are MNHEY and SVGAGI. With 6 bases removed from V and 7 bases from J, the gap between germline ends came to 15 bases. There are 13 residues in the CDR3. CDR3 in DNA: TGTGCCAGCAGCCCAAGACTAGAAGGGACCCAGTACTTC. Its protein is CASSPRLEGTQYF.

The J gene is TRBJ1-5, the V gene TRBV7-9; no firm D call. The CDR3 totals 12 residues. V was pared by 1 base and J by 6 bases, with 4 bases between. Germline-derived CDR1 and CDR2 are SEHNR and FQNEAQ (reference sequence). This CDR3 reads CASSLGGQPQHF. The CDR3 coding sequence is TGTGCCAGCAGCTTAGGGGGTCAGCCCCAGCATTTT.

The chain uses TRBV7-9 and TRBJ2-1; D perhaps matches TRBD1 (6 bases). Germline V gene sequence: CDR1 SEHNR, CDR2 FQNEAQ (reference sequence). V lost 8 bases and J 8 bases, leaving 16 bases between the germline ends. The CDR3 runs 13 residues. The CDR3 coding sequence is TGTGCCAGCCACAAGCGAGGGGGAGATGAGCAGTTCTTC. It codes for CASHKRGGDEQFF.

The sample holds a few counts of this clone. The chain employs TRBV28 and TRBJ2-3; D is uncertain. Germline V CDR1 and CDR2: MDHEN, SYDVKM. The CDR3 loop spans 12 amino acids. The V end lost 5 bases, the J end lost 2 bases, and 5 bases lay between the germline ends. CDR3 nucleotides: TGTGCCAGCAGTCCCTCCACAGATACGCAGTATTTT. Translated, it gives CASSPSTDTQYF.

The sample holds a few counts of this clone. V usage is TRBV30 and J usage is TRBJ2-2; D is uncertain. With 0 bases removed from V and 6 bases from J, the gap between germline ends came to 8 bases. Looked up from germline, CDR1 is GTSNPN and CDR2 is SVGIG (reference sequence). This CDR3 comprises 13 residues. The CDR3 is CAWSVLRSGELFF. CDR3 in DNA: TGTGCCTGGAGTGTACTCCGATCCGGGGAGCTGTTTTTT.

A few counts support this clone. This chain links TRBV5-1 with TRBJ2-6; tentatively, D is TRBD1 or TRBD2 (5 bases each). V was shortened by 2 bases and J by 4 bases, with 7 bases between the two germline ends. CDR1 and CDR2 from the germline V gene are SGHRS and YFSETQ. The CDR3 has 14 amino acids. The DNA for the CDR3 is TGCGCCAGCAGCTTCGGGGACGGGGCCAACGTCCTGACTTTC. This sequence encodes CASSFGDGANVLTF.

The rearrangement uses TRBV5-6 and TRBJ2-2; D ambiguous. This CDR3 contains 14 residues. Trimming took 2 bases from V and 2 from J, leaving 7 bases between them. Germline V CDR1 and CDR2: SGHDT, YYEEEE. The DNA of the CDR3 is TGTGCCAGCAGCTTTCGCGTAAACACCGGGGAGCTGTTTTTT. This gives the protein CASSFRVNTGELFF.

This clone was counted a few times. The genes are TRBV30 and TRBJ2-3; D gene ambiguous. The CDR3 totals 13 residues. The germline V and J ends were trimmed by 0 bases and 5 bases, with 9 bases remaining between them. CDR1 and CDR2 from the germline V gene are GTSNPN and SVGIG (reference sequence). CDR3 bases: TGTGCCTGGAGTGTACGCTCGGGAGATACGCAGTATTTT. It is translated as CAWSVRSGDTQYF.

The J gene is TRBJ1-1, the V gene TRBV30; the D is unclear. Trimming stripped 0 bases from V and 8 bases from J, with 7 bases between. CDR3 length: 11 residues. The germline CDR1 and CDR2 sequences are GTSNPN and SVGIG (reference sequence). This CDR3 reads CAWSVLGEAFF. CDR3 nucleotides: TGTGCCTGGAGTGTACTTGGCGAAGCTTTCTTT.

The chain uses TRBV28 and TRBJ2-7; perhaps TRBD1 as D (6 bases). CDR1 MDHEN and CDR2 SYDVKM come from the germline V gene. This CDR3 is built from 13 residues. V was cut by 5 bases and J by 2 bases, with 10 bases left in between. The CDR3 region is CASSRGTPYEQYF. The CDR3 bases are TGTGCCAGCAGTAGAGGGACACCCTACGAGCAGTACTTC.

This clone was observed a few times. The V call is TRBV7-9, the J call TRBJ2-1, with TRBD2 as a possible D gene (6 bases). This CDR3 has 16 residues. The V and J ends lost 0 bases and 0 bases respectively, with 9 bases between them. The germline V gene encodes CDR1 SEHNR and CDR2 FQNEAQ (reference sequence). The CDR3 reads CASSLAGGNSYNEQFF. CDR3 sequence (DNA): TGTGCCAGCAGCTTAGCAGGAGGGAACTCCTACAATGAGCAGTTCTTC.

The genes are TRBV5-1 and TRBJ2-7; D is perhaps TRBD1 (5 bases). This CDR3 spans 15 amino acids. Germline V CDR1 and CDR2: SGHRS, YFSETQ. The V gene lost 0 bases and the J gene lost 5 bases, with 15 bases spanning the gap. CDR3 coding DNA: TGCGCCAGCAGCTTGGTTATGGGCAGGGTGGACGAGCAGTACTTC. Amino acids: CASSLVMGRVDEQYF.

The chain has TRBV7-2 and TRBJ2-1, with TRBD2 matching 10 bases. J was trimmed by 8 bases and V by 3 bases; bases with no gene match: 7. This CDR3 is 15 amino acids long. Germline V gives CDR1 SGHTA, CDR2 FQGNSA. CDR3 region: CASSFGASGRDEQFF. The CDR3 bases are TGTGCCAGCAGCTTCGGTGCTAGCGGGAGAGATGAGCAGTTCTTC. Based on the CDR3 plus reference TRBV7-2 and TRBJ2-1, the full variable domain is GAGVSQSPSNKVTEKGKDVELRCDPISGHTALYWYRQSLGQGLEFLIYFQGNSAPDKSGLPSDRFSAERTGGSVSTLTIQRTQQEDSAVYLCASSFGASGRDEQFFGPGTRLTVL.

The chain joins TRBV5-1 to TRBJ2-5; TRBD2 matches at 9 bases. Trimming cost V 4 bases and J 5 bases; bases outside gene matches: 9. Germline CDR1 is SGHRS and CDR2 is YFSETQ. The CDR3 is 15 residues long. The CDR3 loop reads CASSEGTSLPETQYF. As DNA, the CDR3 is TGCGCCAGCAGCGAAGGGACTAGCCTCCCGGAGACCCAGTACTTC.

This clone was observed a handful of times. J is TRBJ1-1 and V is TRBV20-1, with D tentatively TRBD1 (6 bases). Germline CDR1 reads DFQATT; CDR2 reads SNEGSKA (reference sequence). The CDR3 covers 11 residues. The ends were cut back, 5 bases at V and 6 bases at J, with 10 bases in the middle. The CDR3 loop reads CSAYRVSEAFF. The CDR3 coding sequence is TGCAGTGCTTACAGGGTTTCTGAAGCTTTCTTT.

V gene TRBV29-1 combines with J gene TRBJ1-2; D is ambiguous. Trimming shortened V by 2 bases and J by 4 bases, and 11 bases separated the two germline ends. From germline, CDR1 is SQVTM and CDR2 ANQGSEA. CDR3 size: 13 residues. The CDR3 DNA follows: TGCAGCGTTGAAAACGTGGCGGCCTATGGCTACACCTTC. Its protein product is CSVENVAAYGYTF.

This clone showed up just a few times. Other DNA sequences in this sample translate to the same CDR3. The V gene is TRBV29-1, the J gene TRBJ2-7; D not certain. V lost 7 bases and J 3 bases, leaving 7 bases between the germline ends. Germline V gene lookup returns CDR1 SQVTM and CDR2 ANQGSEA. This CDR3 has 10 amino acids. The CDR3, as DNA: TGCAGCGGCGGCGACTACGAGCAGTACTTC. This encodes CSGGDYEQYF.

The chain couples TRBV7-9 to TRBJ2-1; possible D gene TRBD1, 6 bases. The V gene's germline CDR1 is SEHNR and CDR2 FQNEAQ (reference sequence). This CDR3 has 14 residues. Trimming left V 10 bases short and J 4 bases short, with 17 bases between. This CDR3 is CATATGSSYNEQFF. CDR3 DNA: TGTGCCACGGCGACAGGTTCGTCTTACAATGAGCAGTTCTTC.